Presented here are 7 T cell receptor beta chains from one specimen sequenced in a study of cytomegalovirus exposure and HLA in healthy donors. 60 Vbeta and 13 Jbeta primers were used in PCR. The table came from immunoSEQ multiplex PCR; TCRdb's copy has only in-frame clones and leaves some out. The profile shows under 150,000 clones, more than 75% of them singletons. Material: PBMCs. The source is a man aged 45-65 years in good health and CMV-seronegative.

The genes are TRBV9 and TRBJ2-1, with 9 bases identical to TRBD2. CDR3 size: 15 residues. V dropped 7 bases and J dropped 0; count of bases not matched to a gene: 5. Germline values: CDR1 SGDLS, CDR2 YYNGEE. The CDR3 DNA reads TGTGCCAGCGCTACGGGACTAGCCTCCTACAATGAGCAGTTCTTC. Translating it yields CASATGLASYNEQFF. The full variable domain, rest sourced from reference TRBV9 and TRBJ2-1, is DSGVTQTPKHLITATGQRVTLRCSPRSGDLSVYWYQQSLDQGLQFLIQYYNGEERAKGNILERFSAQQFPDLHSELNLSSLELGDSALYFCASATGLASYNEQFFGPGTRLTVL.

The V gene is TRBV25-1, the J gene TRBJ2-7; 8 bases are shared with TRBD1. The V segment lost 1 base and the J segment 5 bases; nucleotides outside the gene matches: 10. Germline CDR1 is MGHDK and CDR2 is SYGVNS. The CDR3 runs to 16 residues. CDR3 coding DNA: TGTGCCAGCAGTGAATTCCCCGGACAGGGAATGGACGAGCAGTACTTC. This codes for CASSEFPGQGMDEQYF.

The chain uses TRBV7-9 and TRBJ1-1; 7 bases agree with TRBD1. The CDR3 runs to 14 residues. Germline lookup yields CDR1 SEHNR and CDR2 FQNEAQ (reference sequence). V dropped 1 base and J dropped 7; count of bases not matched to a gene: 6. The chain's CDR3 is CASSLGQGEGEAFF. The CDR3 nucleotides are TGTGCCAGCAGCTTAGGACAGGGTGAGGGTGAAGCTTTCTTT.

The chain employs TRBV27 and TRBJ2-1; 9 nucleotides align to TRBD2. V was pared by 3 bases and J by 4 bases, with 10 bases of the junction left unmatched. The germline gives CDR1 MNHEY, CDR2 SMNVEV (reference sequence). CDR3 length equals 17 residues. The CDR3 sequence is CASSLDPGLASYNEQFF. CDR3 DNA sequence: TGTGCCAGCAGTTTGGATCCGGGACTAGCATCATACAATGAGCAGTTCTTC.

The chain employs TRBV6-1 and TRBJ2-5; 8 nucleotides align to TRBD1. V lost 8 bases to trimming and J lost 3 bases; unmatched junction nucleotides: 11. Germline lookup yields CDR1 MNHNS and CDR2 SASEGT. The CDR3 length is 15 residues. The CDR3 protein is CASWRGQAGKETQYF. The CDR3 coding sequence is TGTGCCAGCTGGAGGGGACAGGCGGGTAAAGAGACCCAGTACTTC.

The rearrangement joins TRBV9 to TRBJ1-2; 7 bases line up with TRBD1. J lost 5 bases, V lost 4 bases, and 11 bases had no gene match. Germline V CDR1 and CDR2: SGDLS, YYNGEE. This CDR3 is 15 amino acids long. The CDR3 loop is CASSLGGTVTYGYTF. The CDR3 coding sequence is TGTGCCAGCAGCTTGGGCGGGACAGTTACGTATGGCTACACCTTC.

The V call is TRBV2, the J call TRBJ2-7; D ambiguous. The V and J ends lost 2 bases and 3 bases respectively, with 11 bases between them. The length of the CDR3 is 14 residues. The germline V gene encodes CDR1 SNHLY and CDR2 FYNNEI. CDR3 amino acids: CASSEILALYEQYF. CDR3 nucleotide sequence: TGTGCCAGCAGTGAAATTCTGGCTCTCTACGAGCAGTACTTC.